Shown below are 14 T cell receptor beta chains from a single sample sequenced in a study of OX40 agonist ivuxolimab in advanced cancers. The table came from immunoSEQ multiplex PCR; TCRdb's copy has only in-frame clones and leaves some out. There are tens of thousands of clones in the sample; nearly 85% occur only once, and roughly 2% lies in the top ten. The material sequenced was CD4+ or CD8+ T cells sorted from blood, taken in a trial of the OX40 agonist ivuxolimab. The receptors were sampled from an adult with an advanced solid tumor such as melanoma, head and neck, liver or kidney cancer.

This clone was observed a few times. This rearrangement joins TRBV30 to TRBJ1-4, with 9 bases aligning to TRBD1. Per the germline V gene, CDR1 is GTSNPN and CDR2 is SVGIG (reference sequence). The CDR3 length is 14 residues. V was pared by 8 bases and J by 7 bases, with 11 bases of the junction left unmatched. This chain's CDR3 is CAIPHGTGSEKLFF. CDR3 sequence (DNA): TGTGCCATACCTCACGGGACAGGGAGTGAAAAACTGTTTTTT.

The chain links TRBV30 to TRBJ2-5; maybe TRBD2 (6 bases). The DNA matches TRBJ2-7 better at its end, which makes the J call doubtful. From germline, CDR1 is GTSNPN and CDR2 SVGIG (reference sequence). CDR3 length equals 15 residues. The CDR3 sequence is CAWTLRGDKRYEQYF. For the CDR3, the DNA is TGTGCCTGGACCCTGCGCGGGGATAAACGCTACGAGCAGTACTTC.

V usage is TRBV11-2 and J usage is TRBJ2-1; D is perhaps TRBD1 (5 bases). The CDR3 totals 11 residues. Germline V gene lookup returns CDR1 SGHAT and CDR2 FQNNGV. The ends were cut back, 6 bases at V and 8 bases at J, with 8 bases in the middle. CDR3 amino acids: CASRTVDEQFF. CDR3 DNA sequence: TGTGCCAGCAGGACAGTAGATGAGCAGTTCTTC.

Only a few counts were recorded for this clone. V is TRBV5-4 and J is TRBJ2-7, with D perhaps matching TRBD2 (5 bases). Germline V gives CDR1 SGHNT, CDR2 YYREEE (reference sequence). V lost 4 bases and J lost 4, with 21 bases in between. The CDR3 spans 16 residues. CDR3 residues: CASSLPSDGIGYEQYF. CDR3 bases: TGTGCCAGCAGCCTCCCCTCTGACGGGATCGGGTACGAGCAGTACTTC. Filled out from reference TRBV5-4 and TRBJ2-7, the complete variable domain reads ETGVTQSPTHLIKTRGQQVTLRCSSQSGHNTVSWYQQALGQGPQFIFQYYREEENGRGNFPPRFSGLQFPNYSSELNVNALELDDSALYLCASSLPSDGIGYEQYFGPGTRLTVT.

The chain links TRBV28 to TRBJ2-1; D might be TRBD1 (6 bases). Trimming took off 10 bases at V and 12 bases at J, with 10 bases between the two ends. Per the germline V gene, CDR1 is MDHEN and CDR2 is SYDVKM. The CDR3 has 9 amino acids. Written as DNA, the CDR3 is TGTGCCACAGGGGTTAGGCAGTTCTTC. Translation: CATGVRQFF.

V and J are TRBV15 and TRBJ2-2; 9 positions agree with TRBD2. The CDR3 is 18 amino acids. Germline CDR1 LNHNV, CDR2 YYDKDF (reference sequence). Losses at the gene ends were 1 base for V and 4 bases for J; bases not matched to a gene: 10. CDR3 residues: CATSRAGRSGRPTGELFF. The CDR3 DNA reads as TGTGCCACCAGCAGAGCGGGTCGAAGCGGGAGGCCCACCGGGGAGCTGTTTTTT.

V gene TRBV29-1 combines with J gene TRBJ1-2; D gene unclear. Germline V CDR1 and CDR2: SQVTM, ANQGSEA. The CDR3 totals 11 residues. Trimming cost V 6 bases and J 6 bases, with 11 bases left between them. CDR3 loop: CSVYDTNGYTF. CDR3 in DNA: TGCAGCGTCTATGACACAAATGGCTACACCTTC.

The chain uses TRBV18 and TRBJ2-1; weak D call: TRBD1 (5 bases). Germline-derived CDR1 and CDR2 are KGHSH and LQKENI. V shed 5 bases and J shed 10 bases, with 18 bases lying between them. The CDR3 runs to 14 residues. As DNA, the CDR3 is TGTGCCAGCTCATCCAGGGCGGACAATGACGAGCAGTTCTTC. This encodes CASSSRADNDEQFF.

This clone was observed a single time. CDR3 protein: CASRQRGGYTF. CDR3 coding DNA: TGTGCCAGTAGGCAAAGAGGCGGCTACACCTTC. The V gene is TRBV19, the J gene TRBJ1-2, with D unclear. CDR1 is LNHDA and CDR2 is SQIVND in the germline V gene (reference sequence). V gave up 6 bases and J gave up 8 bases, with 10 bases separating them. The CDR3 runs 11 residues.

This clone was found once. V and J are TRBV29-1 and TRBJ1-1; D might be TRBD1 (5 bases). V shed 5 bases and J shed 6 bases, with 13 bases lying between them. From germline, CDR1 is SQVTM and CDR2 ANQGSEA. The CDR3 extends over 12 amino acids. The CDR3 spells CSVTTDRSEAFF. The CDR3 DNA sequence: TGCAGCGTTACCACCGACAGATCTGAAGCTTTCTTT.

The chain has TRBV6-5 and TRBJ2-5; D remains ambiguous. Germline CDR1 is MNHEY and CDR2 is SVGAGI. This CDR3 spans 15 amino acids. Deletions cut 0 bases from V and 5 bases from J, with 13 bases between. The CDR3 is CASSYSRTSLETQYF. CDR3 bases: TGTGCCAGCAGTTACTCGAGGACCAGCTTGGAGACCCAGTACTTC.

The chain is built from TRBV4-1 and TRBJ1-1, with 10 positions matching TRBD1. V was pared by 3 bases and J by 3 bases, with 1 base of the junction left unmatched. Germline V gives CDR1 MGHRA, CDR2 YSYEKL. This CDR3 has 14 amino acids. DNA of the CDR3: TGCGCCAGCAGCCACGGGACAGGGGACACTGAAGCTTTCTTT. Amino acid sequence: CASSHGTGDTEAFF.

This chain uses TRBV2 with TRBJ2-1, with TRBD1 matching over 11 bases. The CDR3 runs 16 residues. Germline V gene data show CDR1 as SNHLY and CDR2 as FYNNEI. The V gene end was trimmed by 3 bases and the J gene end by 5 bases; junction bases not matched to a gene: 6. The CDR3 loop reads CASSERTGGRNNEQFF. The CDR3 DNA reads as TGTGCCAGCAGTGAGAGGACAGGGGGCCGCAACAATGAGCAGTTCTTC. Full variable domain (remainder filled in from reference TRBV2 and TRBJ2-1): EPEVTQTPSHQVTQMGQEVILRCVPISNHLYFYWYRQILGQKVEFLVSFYNNEISEKSEIFDDQFSVERPDGSNFTLKIRSTKLEDSAMYFCASSERTGGRNNEQFFGPGTRLTVL.

This clone was recorded only once. The genes are TRBV4-2 and TRBJ2-3; D tentatively reads TRBD1 or TRBD2 (7 bases each). The CDR3 is made up of 17 amino acids. Trimming removed 4 bases at V and 3 bases at J, with 20 bases between. Germline V gene lookup returns CDR1 LGHNA and CDR2 YNFKEQ. CDR3 in DNA: TGTGCCAGCAGCCCAATGCACAGGGGCGGGGGAACAGATACGCAGTATTTT. This gives the protein CASSPMHRGGGTDTQYF.